Listed here are 15 T cell receptor beta chains from one sample, sequenced in a study of cytomegalovirus exposure and HLA in healthy donors. Researchers ran the PCR with 60 Vbeta and 13 Jbeta primers. Produced via immunoSEQ multiplex PCR; TCRdb's table is partial and in-frame only. This sample has 200,000 to 300,000 clones, with more than 75% found just once. The sequenced material came from PBMCs. All receptors derive from a woman aged 40 to 55 in good health and CMV-seropositive.

Comments on this clone: Other DNA sequences in the same sample also yield this CDR3. The chain employs TRBV6-5 and TRBJ1-3; D possibly corresponds to TRBD1 (5 bases). In germline, CDR1 is MNHEY, CDR2 SVGAGI. Trimming shortened V by 3 bases and J by 1 base, and 7 bases separated the two germline ends. This CDR3 contains 14 residues. For the CDR3, the DNA is TGTGCCAGCAGTTATGGGGGGTCTGGAAACACCATATATTTT. This translates into CASSYGGSGNTIYF.

The chain's CDR3 is CASSLTGGPDTQYF. DNA of the CDR3: TGCGCCAGCAGCTTAACAGGGGGCCCAGATACGCAGTATTTT. V and J are TRBV5-1 and TRBJ2-3; 9 positions agree with TRBD1. V lost 2 bases and J lost 4; bases outside the gene matches: 2. The germline V gene encodes CDR1 SGHRS and CDR2 YFSETQ. This CDR3 has 14 amino acids.

The chain links TRBV9 to TRBJ1-1; D ambiguous. Germline V gives CDR1 SGDLS, CDR2 YYNGEE. Trimming took off 0 bases at V and 1 base at J, with 13 bases between the two ends. The CDR3 loop spans 16 amino acids. The CDR3 here is CASSVAGEGANTEAFF. CDR3 sequence (DNA): TGTGCCAGCAGCGTAGCTGGGGAGGGCGCGAACACTGAAGCTTTCTTT.

The rearrangement joins TRBV7-9 to TRBJ2-1; 7 bases align to TRBD2. V lost 1 base, J lost 2 bases, and 5 bases stayed unmatched. The CDR3 is made up of 16 amino acids. The V gene's germline CDR1 is SEHNR and CDR2 FQNEAQ (reference sequence). The CDR3 spells CASSLGLAVTYNEQFF. As DNA, the CDR3 is TGTGCCAGCAGCTTAGGGCTAGCGGTAACCTACAATGAGCAGTTCTTC. Looking up the rest from reference TRBV7-9 and TRBJ2-1 gives the full variable domain: DTGVSQNPRHKITKRGQNVTFRCDPISEHNRLYWYRQTLGQGPEFLTYFQNEAQLEKSRLLSDRFSAERPKGSFSTLEIQRTEQGDSAMYLCASSLGLAVTYNEQFFGPGTRLTVL.

CDR3 region: CAANFGANTDTQYF. Written as DNA, the CDR3 is TGTGCCGCAAACTTTGGGGCCAACACAGATACGCAGTATTTT. V gene TRBV10-3 combines with J gene TRBJ2-3, with D possibly being TRBD1 (5 bases). The CDR3 has 14 amino acids. In germline, CDR1 is ENHRY, CDR2 SYGVKD. Trimming left V 11 bases short and J 2 bases short, with 17 bases between.

The rearrangement links TRBV13 to TRBJ2-7, with 7 bases matching TRBD1. V lost 2 bases to trimming and J lost 2 bases; unmatched junction nucleotides: 9. Germline V lookup: CDR1 PRHDT, CDR2 FYEKMQ (reference sequence). CDR3 length: 16 amino acids. CDR3 protein: CASSLNPTGPAYEQYF. The CDR3 coding sequence is TGTGCCAGCAGCTTAAATCCGACAGGGCCTGCCTACGAGCAGTACTTC.

This chain connects TRBV10-3 to TRBJ2-7; 8 bases line up with TRBD1. V lost 4 bases to trimming and J lost 5 bases; unmatched junction nucleotides: 10. This CDR3 contains 15 residues. In germline, CDR1 is ENHRY, CDR2 SYGVKD. The CDR3 protein is CAISADRTGQHEQYF. As DNA, the CDR3 is TGTGCCATCAGTGCTGATAGGACAGGGCAACACGAGCAGTACTTC.

The chain joins TRBV10-2 to TRBJ2-1, with D possibly matching TRBD1 (5 bases). V dropped 7 bases and J dropped 10 bases, with 11 bases sitting between them. Germline assignment: CDR1 WSHSY and CDR2 SAAADI. The length of the CDR3 is 11 residues. As DNA, the CDR3 is TGCGCCAGCATCAGGGCCGGCGAGCAGTTCTTC. Translating it yields CASIRAGEQFF.

The chain is built from TRBV15 and TRBJ2-7; no firm D call. In germline, CDR1 is LNHNV, CDR2 YYDKDF (reference sequence). This CDR3 has 16 residues. Trimming took off 0 bases at V and 6 bases at J, with 18 bases between the two ends. The CDR3 DNA reads as TGTGCCACCAGCAGAGATTCCTCCAGGCGTGTGGGCGAGCAGTACTTC. Protein: CATSRDSSRRVGEQYF.

The chain carries TRBV7-9 and TRBJ2-1; perhaps TRBD2 as D (6 bases). Trimming took 2 bases from V and 6 from J, leaving 11 bases between them. CDR1 SEHNR and CDR2 FQNEAQ come from the germline V gene (reference sequence). The CDR3 has 14 amino acids. The CDR3 loop is CASSLSPSANEQFF. In nucleotides, the CDR3 is TGTGCCAGCAGCTTATCCCCTAGCGCCAATGAGCAGTTCTTC.

This sequence joins TRBV4-2 and TRBJ2-7; 7 positions match TRBD2. The CDR3 totals 17 residues. V lost 2 bases to trimming and J lost 0 bases; unmatched junction nucleotides: 10. CDR1 is LGHNA, CDR2 YNFKEQ, per germline. The CDR3: CASSQHEASGLSYEQYF. CDR3 sequence (DNA): TGTGCCAGCAGCCAACATGAGGCTAGCGGACTCTCCTACGAGCAGTACTTC.

V and J are TRBV5-5 and TRBJ1-5, with TRBD1 matching 7 bases. The germline V gene has CDR1 SGHKS and CDR2 YYEKEE (reference sequence). The CDR3 contains 15 residues. With 6 bases clipped from V and 1 base from J, the junction kept 7 bases outside the gene matches. The CDR3 region is CASTPGQRSNQPQHF. The CDR3 DNA follows: TGTGCCAGCACCCCGGGACAGAGGAGCAATCAGCCCCAGCATTTT.

This clone was seen only a few times. V is TRBV5-6 and J is TRBJ2-7, with a weak D call TRBD1 (5 bases). The CDR3 runs to 15 residues. Trimming removed 2 bases from V and 1 base from J, with 13 bases in between. Germline-derived CDR1 and CDR2 are SGHDT and YYEEEE. The CDR3 sequence is CASSFVLSGSYEQYF. In DNA form, the CDR3 reads TGTGCCAGCAGCTTCGTACTCTCAGGGTCCTACGAGCAGTACTTC.

The chain employs TRBV27 and TRBJ2-7, with TRBD2 matching 12 bases. Germline lookup yields CDR1 MNHEY and CDR2 SMNVEV (reference sequence). This CDR3 spans 15 amino acids. The V and J ends lost 5 bases and 5 bases, in that order; junction bases with no gene match: 7. The chain's CDR3 is CASSPRLAGVNEQYF. CDR3 sequence (DNA): TGTGCCAGCAGTCCAAGACTAGCGGGAGTAAACGAGCAGTACTTC.

The V call is TRBV4-3, the J call TRBJ2-7; 7 bases are a match to TRBD1. The CDR3 spans 13 residues. J was trimmed by 10 bases and V by 1 base; bases with no gene match: 7. Germline V lookup: CDR1 LGHNA, CDR2 YSLEER. CDR3 region: CASSQVWTGIQYF. CDR3 nucleotides: TGCGCCAGCAGCCAAGTGTGGACAGGCATACAGTACTTC.